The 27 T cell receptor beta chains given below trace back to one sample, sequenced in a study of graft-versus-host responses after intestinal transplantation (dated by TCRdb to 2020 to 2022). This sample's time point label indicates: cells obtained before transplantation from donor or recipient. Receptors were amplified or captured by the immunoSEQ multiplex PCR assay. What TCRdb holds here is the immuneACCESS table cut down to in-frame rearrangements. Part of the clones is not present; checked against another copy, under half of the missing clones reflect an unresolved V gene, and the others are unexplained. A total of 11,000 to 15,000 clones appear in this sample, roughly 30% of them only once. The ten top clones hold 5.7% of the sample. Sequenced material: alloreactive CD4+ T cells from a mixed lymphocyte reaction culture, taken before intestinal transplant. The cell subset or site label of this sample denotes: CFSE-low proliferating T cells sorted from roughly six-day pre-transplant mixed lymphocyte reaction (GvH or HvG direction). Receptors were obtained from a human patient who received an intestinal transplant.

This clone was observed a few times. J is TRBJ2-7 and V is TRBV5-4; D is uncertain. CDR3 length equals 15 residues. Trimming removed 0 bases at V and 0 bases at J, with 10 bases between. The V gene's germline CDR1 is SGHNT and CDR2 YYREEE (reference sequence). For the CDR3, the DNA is TGTGCCAGCAGCTTGGGGGGAAGGAGCTCCTACGAGCAGTACTTC. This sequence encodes CASSLGGRSSYEQYF.

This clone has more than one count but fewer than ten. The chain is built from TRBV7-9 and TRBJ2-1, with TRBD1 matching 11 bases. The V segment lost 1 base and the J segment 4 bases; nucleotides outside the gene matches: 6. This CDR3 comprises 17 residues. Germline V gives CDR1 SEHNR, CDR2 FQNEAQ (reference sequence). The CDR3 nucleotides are TGTGCCAGCAGCTTAGAAGGACAGGGGGCTCAATACAATGAGCAGTTCTTC. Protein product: CASSLEGQGAQYNEQFF.

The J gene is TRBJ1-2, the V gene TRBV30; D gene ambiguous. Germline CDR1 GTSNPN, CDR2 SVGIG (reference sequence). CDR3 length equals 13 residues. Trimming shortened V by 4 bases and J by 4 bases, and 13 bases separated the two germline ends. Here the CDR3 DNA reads TGTGCCTGGAAGTTTCAGTGGAGCTATGGCTACACCTTC. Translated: CAWKFQWSYGYTF.

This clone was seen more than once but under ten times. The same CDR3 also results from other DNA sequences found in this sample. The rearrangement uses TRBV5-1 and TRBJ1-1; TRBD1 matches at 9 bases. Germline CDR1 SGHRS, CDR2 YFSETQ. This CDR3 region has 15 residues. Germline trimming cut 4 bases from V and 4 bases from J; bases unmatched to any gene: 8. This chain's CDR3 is CASSRRQGGVTEAFF. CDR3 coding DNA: TGCGCCAGCAGCCGGCGACAGGGGGGTGTCACTGAAGCTTTCTTT.

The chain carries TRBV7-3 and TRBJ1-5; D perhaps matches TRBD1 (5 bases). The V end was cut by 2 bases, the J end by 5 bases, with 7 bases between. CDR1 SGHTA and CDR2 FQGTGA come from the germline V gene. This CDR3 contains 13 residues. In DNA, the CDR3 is TGTGCCAGCAGCTTAGACAGCGATCAGCCCCAGCATTTT. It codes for CASSLDSDQPQHF.

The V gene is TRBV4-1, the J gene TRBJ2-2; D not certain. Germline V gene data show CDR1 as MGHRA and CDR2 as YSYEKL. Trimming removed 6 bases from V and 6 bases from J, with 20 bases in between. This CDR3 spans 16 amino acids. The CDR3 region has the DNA TGCGCCAGCAGTCCTACCCCGCGTCTCGAGTCCGGGGAGCTGTTTTTT. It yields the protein CASSPTPRLESGELFF.

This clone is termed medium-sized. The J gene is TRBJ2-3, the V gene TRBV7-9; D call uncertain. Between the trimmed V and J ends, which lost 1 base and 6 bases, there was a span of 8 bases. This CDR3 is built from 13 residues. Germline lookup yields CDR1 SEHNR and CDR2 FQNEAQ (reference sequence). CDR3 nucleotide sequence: TGTGCCAGCAGCTTAGGGCCCGCCGATACGCAGTATTTT. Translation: CASSLGPADTQYF. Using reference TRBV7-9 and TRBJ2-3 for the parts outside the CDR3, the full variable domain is DTGVSQNPRHKITKRGQNVTFRCDPISEHNRLYWYRQTLGQGPEFLTYFQNEAQLEKSRLLSDRFSAERPKGSFSTLEIQRTEQGDSAMYLCASSLGPADTQYFGPGTRLTVL.

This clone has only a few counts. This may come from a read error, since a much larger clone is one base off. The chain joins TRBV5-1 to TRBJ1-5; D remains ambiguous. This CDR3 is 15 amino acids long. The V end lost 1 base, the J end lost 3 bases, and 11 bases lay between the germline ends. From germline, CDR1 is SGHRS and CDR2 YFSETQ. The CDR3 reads CASSLTGDINQPQHF. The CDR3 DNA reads TGCGCCAGCAGCTTGACTGGGGATATCAATCAGCCCCAGCATTTT.

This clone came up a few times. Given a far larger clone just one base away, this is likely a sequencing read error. The CDR3 sequence: CASSLDLGISGNTIYF. The CDR3, as DNA: TGTGCCAGCAGCTTGGATCTGGGAATCTCTGGAAACACCATATATTTT. This chain connects TRBV5-4 to TRBJ1-3; D unresolved. Trimming left V 0 bases short and J 0 bases short, with 10 bases between. The CDR3 loop spans 16 amino acids. CDR1 is SGHNT, CDR2 YYREEE, per germline (reference sequence).

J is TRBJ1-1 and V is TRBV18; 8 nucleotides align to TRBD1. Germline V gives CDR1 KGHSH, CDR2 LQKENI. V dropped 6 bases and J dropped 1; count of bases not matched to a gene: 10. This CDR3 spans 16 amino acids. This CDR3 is CASSQRQGRANTEAFF. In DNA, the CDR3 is TGTGCCAGCTCGCAAAGACAGGGGCGGGCGAACACTGAAGCTTTCTTT.

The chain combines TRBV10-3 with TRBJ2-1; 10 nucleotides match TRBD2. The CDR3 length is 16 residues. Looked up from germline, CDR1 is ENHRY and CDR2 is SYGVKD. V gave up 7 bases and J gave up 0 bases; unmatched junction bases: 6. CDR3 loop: CAINPLAGGSYNEQFF. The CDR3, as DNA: TGTGCCATCAATCCTTTAGCGGGAGGCTCCTACAATGAGCAGTTCTTC.

CDR3 DNA: TGCGCCAGCGATCCGGGACAGATCAATCAGCCCCAGCATTTT. It is translated as CASDPGQINQPQHF. This rearrangement joins TRBV10-2 to TRBJ1-5; TRBD1 agrees at 7 bases. CDR3 length equals 14 residues. J gave up 3 bases and V 8 bases, and 7 bases lay outside the gene matches. Germline-derived CDR1 and CDR2 are WSHSY and SAAADI.

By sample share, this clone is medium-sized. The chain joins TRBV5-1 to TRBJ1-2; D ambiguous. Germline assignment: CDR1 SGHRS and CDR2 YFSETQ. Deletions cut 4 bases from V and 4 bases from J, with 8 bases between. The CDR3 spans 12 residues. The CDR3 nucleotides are TGCGCCAGCAGCGAGCAGATCTATGGCTACACCTTC. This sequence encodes CASSEQIYGYTF.

The CDR3 DNA is TGTGCCAGCAGTGAACAAGAGAACACTGAAGCTTTCTTT. Translating it yields CASSEQENTEAFF. The rearrangement joins TRBV6-1 to TRBJ1-1; D unresolved. The CDR3 loop spans 13 amino acids. CDR1 is MNHNS and CDR2 is SASEGT in the germline V gene. V lost 2 bases, J lost 1 base, and 5 bases lay in between.

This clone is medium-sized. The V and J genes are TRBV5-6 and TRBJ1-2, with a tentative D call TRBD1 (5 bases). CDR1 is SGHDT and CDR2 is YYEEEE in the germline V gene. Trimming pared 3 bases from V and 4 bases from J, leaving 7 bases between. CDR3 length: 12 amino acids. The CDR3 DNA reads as TGTGCCAGCAGCTACGACAGCTATGGCTACACCTTC. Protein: CASSYDSYGYTF. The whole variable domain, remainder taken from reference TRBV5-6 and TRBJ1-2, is DAGVTQSPTHLIKTRGQQVTLRCSPKSGHDTVSWYQQALGQGPQFIFQYYEEEERQRGNFPDRFSGHQFPNYSSELNVNALLLGDSALYLCASSYDSYGYTFGSGTRLTVV.

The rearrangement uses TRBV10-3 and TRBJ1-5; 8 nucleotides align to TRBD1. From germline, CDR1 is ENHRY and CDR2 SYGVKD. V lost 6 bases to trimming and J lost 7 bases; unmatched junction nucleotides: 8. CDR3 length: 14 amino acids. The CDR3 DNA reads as TGTGCCATCAGAGCCGACAGGGGAAACCAGCCCCAGCATTTT. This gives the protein CAIRADRGNQPQHF.

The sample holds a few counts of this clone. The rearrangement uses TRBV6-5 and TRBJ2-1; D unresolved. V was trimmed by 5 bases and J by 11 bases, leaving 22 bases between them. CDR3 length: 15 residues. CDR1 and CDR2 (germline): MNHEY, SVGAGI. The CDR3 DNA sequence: TGTGCCAGCAGTAAACCGAGGCAGCCGGTTTTGAAGCAGTTCTTC. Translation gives CASSKPRQPVLKQFF.

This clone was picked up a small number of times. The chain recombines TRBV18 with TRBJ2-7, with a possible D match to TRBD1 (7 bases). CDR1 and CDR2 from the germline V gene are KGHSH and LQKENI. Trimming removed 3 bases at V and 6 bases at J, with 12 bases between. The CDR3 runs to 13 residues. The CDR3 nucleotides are TGTGCCAGCTCACCGCGGGACAGCGCCGAGCAGTACTTC. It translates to CASSPRDSAEQYF.

The CDR3 protein is CASSITPGLSHEQYF. The CDR3 DNA reads as TGTGCCAGCAGTATTACTCCGGGACTATCCCACGAGCAGTACTTC. The chain combines TRBV28 with TRBJ2-7, with 7 bases matching TRBD2. Germline values: CDR1 MDHEN, CDR2 SYDVKM. V shed 5 bases, J shed 5 bases, and the junction held 12 bases outside the gene matches. The CDR3 covers 15 residues.

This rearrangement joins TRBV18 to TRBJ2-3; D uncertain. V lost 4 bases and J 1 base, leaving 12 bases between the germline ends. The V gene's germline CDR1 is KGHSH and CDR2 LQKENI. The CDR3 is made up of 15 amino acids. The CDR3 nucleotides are TGTGCCAGCTCACGAACAACAGCTCGCACAGATACGCAGTATTTT. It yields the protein CASSRTTARTDTQYF.

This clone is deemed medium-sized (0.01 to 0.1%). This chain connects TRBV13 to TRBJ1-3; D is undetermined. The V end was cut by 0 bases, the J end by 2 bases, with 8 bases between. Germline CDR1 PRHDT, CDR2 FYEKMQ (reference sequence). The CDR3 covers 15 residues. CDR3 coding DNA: TGTGCCAGCAGCTTAGGCCGGTCTCCTGGAAACACCATATATTTT. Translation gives CASSLGRSPGNTIYF.

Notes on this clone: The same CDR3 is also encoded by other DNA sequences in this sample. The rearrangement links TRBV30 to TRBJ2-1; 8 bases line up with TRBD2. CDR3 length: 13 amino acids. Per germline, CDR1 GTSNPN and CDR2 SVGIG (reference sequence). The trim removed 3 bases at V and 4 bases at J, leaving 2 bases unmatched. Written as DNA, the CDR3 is TGTGCCTGGAGCCAGCGGGGGTACAATGAGCAGTTCTTC. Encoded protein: CAWSQRGYNEQFF.

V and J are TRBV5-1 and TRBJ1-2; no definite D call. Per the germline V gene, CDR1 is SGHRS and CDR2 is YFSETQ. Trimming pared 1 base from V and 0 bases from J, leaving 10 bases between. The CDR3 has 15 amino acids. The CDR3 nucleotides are TGCGCCAGCAGCTTGTTAAGCCCCGCTAACTATGGCTACACCTTC. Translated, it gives CASSLLSPANYGYTF.

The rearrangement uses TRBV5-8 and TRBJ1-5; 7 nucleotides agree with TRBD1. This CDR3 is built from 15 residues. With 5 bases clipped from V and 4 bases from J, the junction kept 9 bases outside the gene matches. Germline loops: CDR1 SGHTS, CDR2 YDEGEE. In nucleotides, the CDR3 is TGTGCCAGCAGGTTACCGGGACAGATTAATCAGCCCCAGCATTTT. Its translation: CASRLPGQINQPQHF. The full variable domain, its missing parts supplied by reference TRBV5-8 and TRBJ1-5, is EAGVTQSPTHLIKTRGQQATLRCSPISGHTSVYWYQQALGLGLQFLLWYDEGEERNRGNFPPRFSGRQFPNYSSELNVNALELEDSALYLCASRLPGQINQPQHFGDGTRLSIL.

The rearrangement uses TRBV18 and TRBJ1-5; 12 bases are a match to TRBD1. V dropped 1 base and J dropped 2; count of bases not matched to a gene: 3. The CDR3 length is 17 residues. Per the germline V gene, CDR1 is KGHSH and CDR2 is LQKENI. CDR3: CASSPLGQGARNQPQHF. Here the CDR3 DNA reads TGTGCCAGCTCACCACTGGGACAGGGGGCTCGCAATCAGCCCCAGCATTTT.

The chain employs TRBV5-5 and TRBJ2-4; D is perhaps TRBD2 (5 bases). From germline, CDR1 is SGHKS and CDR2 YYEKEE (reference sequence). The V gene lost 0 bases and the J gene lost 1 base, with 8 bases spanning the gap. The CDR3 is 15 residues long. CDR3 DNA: TGTGCCAGCAGCTTGGCGGGGTGGGCCAAAAACATTCAGTACTTC. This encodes CASSLAGWAKNIQYF.

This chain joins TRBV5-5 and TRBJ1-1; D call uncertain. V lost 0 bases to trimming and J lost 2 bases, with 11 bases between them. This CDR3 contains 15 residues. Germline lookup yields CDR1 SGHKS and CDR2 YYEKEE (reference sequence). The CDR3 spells CASSLALTGNTEAFF. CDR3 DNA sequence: TGTGCCAGCAGCTTGGCCTTGACTGGCAACACTGAAGCTTTCTTT.